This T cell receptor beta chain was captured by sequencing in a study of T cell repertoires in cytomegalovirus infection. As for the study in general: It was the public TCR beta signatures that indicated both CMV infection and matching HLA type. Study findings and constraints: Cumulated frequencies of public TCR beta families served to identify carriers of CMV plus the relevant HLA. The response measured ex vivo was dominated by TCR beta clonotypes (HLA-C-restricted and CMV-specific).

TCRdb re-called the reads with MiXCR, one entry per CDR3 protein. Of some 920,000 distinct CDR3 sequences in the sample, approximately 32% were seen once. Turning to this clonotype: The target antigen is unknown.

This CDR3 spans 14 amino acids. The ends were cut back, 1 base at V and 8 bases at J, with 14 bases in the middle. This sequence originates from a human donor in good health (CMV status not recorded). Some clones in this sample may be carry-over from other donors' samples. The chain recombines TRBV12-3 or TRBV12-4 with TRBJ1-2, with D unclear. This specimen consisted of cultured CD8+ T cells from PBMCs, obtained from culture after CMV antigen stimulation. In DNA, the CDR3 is TGTGCCAGCAGTTTAGGGAACGGAGTTAAAGGCTACACCTTC. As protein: CASSLGNGVKGYTF.